Presented here are 5 T cell receptor beta chains from one specimen sequenced in a study of response to subunit inactivated influenza vaccine. TCRdb processed the RT-PCR reads anew with MiXCR; each CDR3 protein has one entry. The sample has approximately 570,000 distinct CDR3 sequences; approximately 7.1% are singletons. This material consisted of PBMCs from blood, taken around 25 months after vaccination. The source of these receptors is a man aged 50-75 years who received an inactivated influenza vaccine.

This clonotype was recorded many times. V gene TRBV12-3 or TRBV12-4 combines with J gene TRBJ2-3; D possibly corresponds to TRBD2 (6 bases). This CDR3 is 15 amino acids long. V lost 3 bases and J lost 0, with 10 bases in between. In nucleotides, the CDR3 is TGTGCCAGCAGTTTCGCGGGGACTAGCACAGATACGCAGTATTTT. Translating gives CASSFAGTSTDTQYF.

The V and J genes are TRBV29-1 and TRBJ1-1; TRBD1 is a possible D gene (5 bases). Per germline, CDR1 SQVTM and CDR2 ANQGSEA. This CDR3 comprises 15 residues. V was pared by 6 bases and J by 2 bases, with 19 bases between. CDR3 coding DNA: TGCAGCGTCGCCTTACCCCGACAGCTAAACACTGAAGCTTTCTTT. It yields the protein CSVALPRQLNTEAFF.

The V and J genes are TRBV7-2 and TRBJ2-7, with 8 nucleotides matching TRBD1. V trimming: 5 bases; J trimming: 4 bases; junction bases outside the gene matches: 10. The CDR3 covers 15 residues. Germline assignment: CDR1 SGHTA and CDR2 FQGNSA. The CDR3 DNA is TGTGCCAGCAGCCCACGGACAGGGTTTGAGTACGAGCAGTACTTC. It translates to CASSPRTGFEYEQYF.

The rearrangement joins TRBV29-1 to TRBJ1-1; the D gene is possibly TRBD1 (5 bases). The germline V gene has CDR1 SQVTM and CDR2 ANQGSEA. This CDR3 comprises 13 residues. V was clipped by 3 bases and J by 5 bases, with 13 bases between them. CDR3 protein: CSVDQGKGTEAFF. The CDR3 DNA sequence: TGCAGCGTTGATCAGGGTAAGGGAACTGAAGCTTTCTTT.

At least ten counts were recorded for this clonotype. This sequence joins TRBV6-5 and TRBJ2-1, with D possibly TRBD1 on 6 matching bases. Trimming shortened V by 5 bases and J by 6 bases, and 8 bases separated the two germline ends. Germline V gene sequence: CDR1 MNHEY, CDR2 SVGAGI. The CDR3 runs 12 residues. CDR3 region: CASSPDSNEQFF. DNA of the CDR3: TGTGCCAGCAGTCCGGACAGCAATGAGCAGTTCTTC.